These T cell receptor beta chains were read from a single sample in a study of T cell changes during pregnancy in multiple sclerosis. Sequencing was performed with immunoSEQ multiplex PCR; in TCRdb, only in-frame clones are kept and a portion is missing. The sample contains around 53,000 clones, under 95% of which appear only once. The specimen was CD8+ T cells from peripheral blood mononuclear cells, collected before pregnancy. These receptors came from a female donor with multiple sclerosis, enrolled in a pregnancy study. The conserved cysteine and the conserved F or W are not part of the CDR3 here. Clone size is shown for a subset of rows, as once, few, many or a class of expanded clone.

j_call clone_size v_call cdr3_aa
TRBJ2-1 . TRBV4-1 ASSQPGNNEQF
TRBJ2-2 . TRBV7-3 ASSLSLSTGELF
TRBJ2-5 . TRBV7-9 ASSLGGTSDETQY
TRBJ2-5 . TRBV7-7 ASSNKRGAQETQY
TRBJ2-1 . TRBV7-9 ASSSRTSGGDEQF
TRBJ1-2 once TRBV25-1 ASRFPGHPYGYT
TRBJ1-2 . TRBV6-1 ASSERGSDGYT
TRBJ1-5 once TRBV5-1 ASSLIGEYQPQH
TRBJ1-3 . TRBV4-3 ASSQETGLSSGNTIY
TRBJ1-1 . TRBV7-8 ASAANRVRAF
TRBJ2-7 . TRBV19 ASTPGIAQTYEQY
TRBJ1-5 . TRBV19 ASRWGQGERQPQH
TRBJ2-1 . TRBV5-6 ASSLGEDNEQF
TRBJ2-1 . TRBV18 ASSSTGAYNEQF
TRBJ2-3 . TRBV7-3 ASSTRGVEDTQY
TRBJ1-1 . TRBV7-3 AWGTVMNTEAF
TRBJ1-1 once TRBV5-8 ASSWDRADTEAF
TRBJ1-4 . TRBV4-3 ASSQDLRGLNEKLF
TRBJ2-7 . TRBV6-5 ASSYSRTEGSYEQY
TRBJ2-7 . TRBV5-4 ASSPQGPFSYEQY
TRBJ1-2 . TRBV10-3 AISEIGAPILNYGYT
TRBJ1-2 . TRBV4-3 ASSPRDSPRDGYT
TRBJ2-7 . TRBV9 ASSGRDRGTHEQY
TRBJ1-5 . TRBV4-3 ASSQDLAGNQPQH
TRBJ1-1 . TRBV13 ASSFGRADTEAF
TRBJ2-7 . TRBV7-9 ASSLAGSGYYEQY
TRBJ2-2 . TRBV7-2 ASSLGLGGSLNTGELF
TRBJ2-1 . TRBV13 ASKPAGGRSYNEQF
TRBJ1-2 . TRBV9 ASSGTQGGYGYT
TRBJ1-5 . TRBV5-5 ASSLGRGGYQPQH
TRBJ1-2 . TRBV7-9 ASSLGTEYYGYT
TRBJ2-7 once TRBV6-5 ASSDTRGYEQY
TRBJ2-3 . TRBV5-4 ASSSGEDLTDTQY
TRBJ1-1 . TRBV5-6 ASSPIGGTEAF
TRBJ1-6 . TRBV4-3 ASSPSYYDRVNSPLH
TRBJ2-2 . TRBV7-8 ASSFGSGGASGELF
TRBJ1-5 . TRBV10-2 ASSVLDQPQH
TRBJ2-7 . TRBV2 ASSEGTLSSYEQY
TRBJ2-1 once TRBV4-2 ASSQDRWLGSDNEQF
TRBJ2-1 . TRBV11-2 ASSFPAESSYNEQF
TRBJ2-3 . TRBV14 ASSQEEGLADTQY
TRBJ1-1 . TRBV19 ASSIDWGSEAF
TRBJ1-2 . TRBV14 ASSRAGESYGYT
TRBJ2-1 once TRBV9 ASSVGSGQSSYNEQF
TRBJ1-1 . TRBV7-6 ASSPRLTGDEAF
TRBJ1-1 . TRBV9 ASSVRSMNTEAF
TRBJ1-1 . TRBV19 ASSPGGVNTEAF
TRBJ2-1 . TRBV27 ASSPILRDRGLLSSYNEQF
TRBJ2-5 . TRBV6-5 ASSSSGGGLETQY
TRBJ1-1 . TRBV7-3 ASSLSGNTEAF
TRBJ2-7 . TRBV7-2 ASSSHRDSQNYEQY
TRBJ1-1 few TRBV6-5 ASSYSRAEAF
TRBJ1-2 . TRBV27 ATASSGGFGYT
TRBJ1-1 . TRBV4-2 ASSQTGVPEAF